This T cell receptor (beta chain) was captured in a study of cytomegalovirus exposure and HLA in healthy donors (dated by TCRdb to about 2017). With respect to the entire study: In an earlier analysis of under 750 of the donors, 276 Gb of sequence data and approximately 100 million unique TCR beta sequences from about 180 million T cells were reported. The genetic ancestry cluster associated with self-reported Caucasian donors included around 76% of the roughly 400 genotyped donors. An early release that covered around 590 HLA-typed donors contained approximately 300 gigabases of sequencing data and about 84 million unique TCR sequences. Alongside the repertoire data, information on donor age, sex, ethnicity and CMV serostatus was compiled. On average, 235,054 unique TCR beta nucleotide sequences were sequenced per donor among 398 genotyped donors of the cohort, with 15% to 20% of those sequences being non-productive. High-throughput TCR immunosequencing, statistical association of individual TCRs with disease status, and machine learning were combined to predict cytomegalovirus infection status. A few DR-DQ haplotypes were treated as single units for association and clustering because of strong linkage in the cohort. An earlier analysis of approximately 640 of the donors applied high-throughput TCR beta sequencing to assess whether each TCR beta V gene segment acted as functional or pseudogenic. A later analysis re-analyzed previously published TCR beta repertoires from several hundred donors and added high-resolution HLA genotyping to study TCR occurrence patterns. Rather than drawing on any new phenotypic data, the later analysis identified candidate immune exposures from TCR beta sequences and the way those sequences occurred across donors. In a later genetic analysis, genome-wide SNP genotypes for about 55% of the 666 donors were used, and that subset was treated as a discovery cohort. The study was designed to test whether signatures of past pathogen exposure could be identified by cataloging public T cell receptors. Every repertoire in the discovery cohort had been generated on one and the same sequencing platform. Typing coverage varied by locus: roughly 629-630 donors for A, B, C, DRB1 and DQB1; roughly 500 for DQA1; over 600 for DPA1; fewer than 480 for DPB1. HLA typing included class I and class II loci at four-digit resolution. A separate validation cohort of approximately 130 different subjects was used in addition to the 666-subject first cohort. Using immunosequencing, the study profiled T cell repertoires from 500 to 800 subjects and related those repertoires to cytomegalovirus serostatus.

The cohort comprised some 680 healthy bone marrow donors. At the time of sampling, all cohort members were nominally healthy, though unrecorded immune exposures were likely present. The donor was CMV seronegative and was included in the group of several hundred seronegative cohort members. Every donor gave a peripheral blood sample, and the peripheral blood mononuclear cells from that sample were used for TCR beta sequencing. The Qiagen DNeasy Blood Extraction Kit was used to extract genomic DNA from the blood cell samples. Concerning this clone: Its antigen remains undetermined. One base away there is no much larger clone; base qualities are not given.

The method behind the library was the immunoSEQ multiplex PCR assay. The multiplex PCR relied on a mix of 60 forward primers for TCR Vbeta segments and 13 reverse primers for TCR Jbeta segments. Amplification of the CDR3 region of rearranged TCR beta genes was performed with a multiplex PCR assay on genomic DNA. On the Illumina HiSeq System, the amplified TCR beta libraries were sequenced as 87-base-pair reads. Per the source publication's procedure: A later analysis counted about 80 million unique TCR beta chains across the 500 to 850 repertoires, and some 11 million of these chains were shared by at least two donors. A nearest-neighbor algorithm error-corrected the raw reads and collapsed the reads into unique sequences, merging closely related sequences to remove PCR and sequencing errors. Alignment of CDR3 sequences to IMGT reference sequences was used to assign V, D and J gene segments. For a sequence to be retained, at least a six-nucleotide match to both a V gene segment and a J gene segment was required. Rearrangements were classified as productive when the CDR3 lacked stop codons and remained in frame with V and J, and all other rearrangements were classified as non-productive. Following IMGT convention, CDR3 was defined as the stretch from the second conserved V-encoded cysteine to the conserved J-encoded phenylalanine. Sequences without an unambiguous match to a single V gene segment were excluded from the earlier analysis of approximately 600 of the donors. An earlier analysis of some 610 of the donors called V segments functional above 56.7% productive rearrangements and segregating when the between-donor standard deviation exceeded 5%. A statistical classification framework was built to diagnose cytomegalovirus status from the catalog of TCR beta chain sequences. V and J gene assignment, in a later analysis, came from comparing TCR nucleotide sequences with IMGT/GENE-DB human TR gene sequences. The TCRdist pipeline was used in a later analysis to assign CDR3 sequences and most-parsimonious VDJ recombination scenarios. A later analysis defined each TCR beta chain by its CDR3 amino acid sequence plus V-gene family, and excluded reads lacking a unique V-gene family. As a way to deal with suspected cross-contamination and a sequencing artifact, a later analysis dropped over 550 nucleotide sequences that were highly shared and had low generation probability. In a later analysis, a clonal expansion index was calculated for each public chain from normalized within-repertoire ranks of inferred template counts. A later analysis computed generation probabilities with a VDJ recombination model fitted to out-of-frame rearrangements, and checked the results against IGoR. In a later analysis, TCR-TCR, TCR-HLA and TCR-CMV co-occurrence was scored with hypergeometric tests, and a repertoire-size bias correction was applied to TCR pairs. False discovery rates were estimated in a later analysis by permuting HLA or CMV assignments 20 times. A later analysis grouped co-occurring TCRs with DBSCAN, adding TCRdist sequence similarity when clustering within HLA-allele-positive subsets. For co-occurrence clustering, repertoires with fewer than 30,000 or more than 120,000 public chains were excluded, along with roughly five repertoires with anomalous nucleotide sharing. Held by TCRdb, this immuneACCESS table contains in-frame sequences only and omits some clones. Under half of the omission traces to an unresolved V gene where checked; the cause of the rest is unknown. The V and J calls and clone size come from that table; D and trimming were worked out from the DNA. This sample lists 160,000 or so clones; roughly two thirds were detected once. The ten largest clones take up over 2.5% of the sample.

Per the germline V gene, SGHVS is the CDR1 and FNYEAQ is the CDR2. Here V drops 3 bases and J drops 4 bases, and the junction holds 10 bases not matched to any gene. The CDR3 spans 17 residues, from the cysteine through the phenylalanine. Only CDR3 DNA remains: 51 bases, in frame from the first base. Results and caveats for the whole study, not just this receptor: The authors suggested that the approach could potentially be extended to other disease states and immunological phenotypes. A further reported finding was that TCR beta sequences accurately predicted the HLA-A and HLA-B alleles for most subjects in the first cohort. In an earlier analysis of some 640 of the donors, most TCR beta V segments were observed in productive rearrangements about 90% or about 30% of the time, broadly matching IMGT annotations. Linkage disequilibrium might explain the correlated functional status among segregating V segments, but an unknown experimental factor could not be excluded. Because HLA typing was missing for some donors at each locus, association tests included only the typed subset. According to a later analysis, parvovirus B19, influenza, CMV and Epstein-Barr virus appeared linked to several top co-occurrence clusters. In a later genetic analysis, fewer N-insertions in productive TCRs were reported among donors in an Asian-associated ancestry cluster than the roughly 700-donor mean. Assigning TCR associations to individual alleles was difficult when HLA alleles, especially DR and DQ, strongly co-occurred. For the cohort, immune exposure information was limited to CMV serostatus. Across donors, most TCR sequences were observed very rarely, whereas some public TCRs were present in many individuals. A later analysis found that TCR association rates varied across HLA loci, with DRB1 alleles showing the most associated TCRs and HLA-C alleles the fewest. In vitro tests confirmed that a few of the cytomegalovirus-associated TCR beta chains recognize cytomegalovirus antigens. Fewer than 20 rarely observed V segments, including chromosome 9 orphons, were excluded from the earlier analysis of just under 600 of the donors because counts were too low. A later genetic analysis associated a missense DCLRE1C variant with V-gene and J-gene trimming of TCR beta chains, and an independent cohort replicated the association. At a false discovery rate of 0.05, a later analysis linked about 16,000 TCR beta sequences to specific HLA alleles. The sequencing pipeline was judged likely to have produced a cluster of highly shared sequence variants as a technical artifact. Most CMV-associated TCR beta chains appeared to be HLA-restricted in a later analysis, and the HLA associations seemed to be driven largely by CMV exposure. Presence/absence analyses assumed roughly uniform sequencing depth across donors, an assumption that may not hold. The classifier was reported to diagnose cytomegalovirus status with high specificity and sensitivity in both the original cohort and the validation cohort. Only TCR beta chains were sequenced in this cohort, and the absence of alpha or paired-chain data limited detectable features. Some IMGT-functional V segments, including TRBV6-2 and TRBV6-3, could not be told apart with the 87-base-pair reads, so those segments were excluded. In a later analysis, HLA-associated TCR beta chains showed more clonal expansion and lower generation probabilities than non-associated chains that were equally common. A total of 164 TCR beta chains were listed by the study as associated with cytomegalovirus.

The receptor was derived from a young woman in good health and CMV-seronegative. The chain is assembled from TRBV7-6 and TRBJ1-3, and 9 junctional nucleotides match TRBD1. Material for sequencing was PBMCs. The nucleotide sequence is TGTGCCAGCAGCTTTGGGACAGGGATTGTTAGCGGAAACACCATATATTTT. Its amino acids are CASSFGTGIVSGNTIYF.